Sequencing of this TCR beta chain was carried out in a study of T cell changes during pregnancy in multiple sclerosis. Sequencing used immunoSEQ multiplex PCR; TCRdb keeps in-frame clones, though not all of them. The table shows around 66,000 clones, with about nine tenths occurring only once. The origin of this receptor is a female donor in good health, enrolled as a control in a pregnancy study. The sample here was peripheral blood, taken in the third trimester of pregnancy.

The CDR3 sequence is CASSAGQGDQPQHF. CDR3 coding DNA: TGTGCCAGCAGCGCAGGACAGGGCGATCAGCCCCAGCATTTT. The rearrangement joins TRBV9 to TRBJ1-5, with TRBD1 matching 8 bases. The CDR3 is made up of 14 amino acids. Germline CDR1 is SGDLS and CDR2 is YYNGEE. The V and J ends lost 3 bases and 5 bases, in that order; junction bases with no gene match: 4.